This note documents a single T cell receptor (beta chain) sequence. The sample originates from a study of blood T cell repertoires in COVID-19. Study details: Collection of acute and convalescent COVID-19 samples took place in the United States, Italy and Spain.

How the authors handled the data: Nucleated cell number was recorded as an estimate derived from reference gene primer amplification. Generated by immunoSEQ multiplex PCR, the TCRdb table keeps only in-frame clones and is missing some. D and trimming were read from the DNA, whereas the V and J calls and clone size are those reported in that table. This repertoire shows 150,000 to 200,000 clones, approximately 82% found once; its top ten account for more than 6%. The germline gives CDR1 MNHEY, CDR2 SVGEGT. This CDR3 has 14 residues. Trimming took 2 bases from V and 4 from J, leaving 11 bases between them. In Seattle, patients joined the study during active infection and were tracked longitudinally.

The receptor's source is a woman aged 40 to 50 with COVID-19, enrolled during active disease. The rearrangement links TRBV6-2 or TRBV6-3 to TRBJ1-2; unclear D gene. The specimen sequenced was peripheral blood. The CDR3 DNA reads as TGTGCCAGCAGTTACGGCTCGAGGAGCTATGGCTACACCTTC. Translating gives CASSYGSRSYGYTF.